This passage covers 14 T cell receptor beta chains from one sample sequenced in a study of T-cell memory formation after mild COVID-19. TCRdb reprocessed the 5' RACE reads via MiXCR and lists one record per CDR3 protein. This table has roughly 110,000 distinct CDR3 sequences, 12% appearing once. Sequences were obtained from PBMCs or a T cell subset sorted from them (not recorded which). The source of these receptors is an adult woman who had mild COVID-19 (a few samples of this study predate the infection). Cell type and time point are not known.

This clonotype has a single count. V and J are TRBV29-1 and TRBJ2-1, with 11 bases matching TRBD2. There are 13 residues in the CDR3. CDR1 and CDR2 from the germline V gene are SQVTM and ANQGSEA. The V segment lost 6 bases and the J segment 7 bases; nucleotides outside the gene matches: 5. This chain's CDR3 is CSVFSGRVNEQFF. The CDR3 DNA sequence: TGCAGCGTATTTAGCGGGAGGGTTAATGAGCAGTTCTTC.

This clonotype occurred a few times. J is TRBJ2-5 and V is TRBV5-1; perhaps TRBD1 as D (5 bases). CDR1 and CDR2 from the germline V gene are SGHRS and YFSETQ. This CDR3 has 13 residues. With 0 bases removed from V and 7 bases from J, the gap between germline ends came to 10 bases. CDR3: CASSLDLQGTQYF. CDR3 bases: TGCGCCAGCAGCTTGGACCTGCAGGGGACCCAGTACTTC.

This clonotype was counted many times. The chain carries TRBV5-1 and TRBJ2-1, with TRBD1 as a possible D gene (6 bases). Trimming left V 0 bases short and J 2 bases short, with 12 bases between. Germline V gene lookup returns CDR1 SGHRS and CDR2 YFSETQ. The length of the CDR3 is 16 residues. In DNA form, the CDR3 reads TGCGCCAGCAGCTTGGCCAGGACAGTCCCCTACAATGAGCAGTTCTTC. Translated: CASSLARTVPYNEQFF.

This clonotype was observed a few times. The chain carries TRBV27 and TRBJ2-7, with 8 nucleotides matching TRBD2. Germline CDR1 reads MNHEY; CDR2 reads SMNVEV (reference sequence). The V and J ends lost 6 bases and 6 bases, in that order; junction bases with no gene match: 13. This CDR3 contains 15 residues. In DNA form, the CDR3 reads TGTGCCAGCAGGCATCCGGGACTAGTCCCTCGCGAGCAGTACTTC. Its translation: CASRHPGLVPREQYF.

DNA of the CDR3: TGTGCCAGCAGCCAAGGGCGCGCAGTTGAAGCTTTCTTT. This sequence encodes CASSQGRAVEAFF. The rearrangement uses TRBV6-5 and TRBJ1-1; D is unresolved. The CDR3 is 13 residues long. The V end was cut by 6 bases, the J end by 7 bases, with 15 bases between. Germline V lookup: CDR1 MNHEY, CDR2 SVGAGI.

The chain has TRBV12-3 or TRBV12-4 and TRBJ2-7, with a tentative D call TRBD1 (6 bases). Trimming stripped 6 bases from V and 3 bases from J, with 12 bases between. The CDR3 runs to 13 residues. Written as DNA, the CDR3 is TGTGCCAGCAGCCTACAGGGTTACTACGAGCAGTACTTC. This gives the protein CASSLQGYYEQYF.

In its sample, this clonotype was seen a few times. CDR3 sequence: CASSRTVGKNIQYF. The CDR3 region has the DNA TGTGCCAGCAGCCGGACTGTGGGCAAAAACATTCAGTACTTC. The chain couples TRBV5-6 to TRBJ2-4; a possible D gene is TRBD2 (5 bases). Trimming stripped 4 bases from V and 3 bases from J, with 11 bases between. Germline V gene data show CDR1 as SGHDT and CDR2 as YYEEEE. The CDR3 is 14 amino acids.

The chain joins TRBV2 to TRBJ1-6, with TRBD1 as a possible D gene (6 bases). The CDR3 sequence is 14 residues long. Trimming pared 7 bases from V and 10 bases from J, leaving 17 bases between. Germline V gene sequence: CDR1 SNHLY, CDR2 FYNNEI. The CDR3: CASKEAGVKSPLHF. The CDR3 nucleotides are TGTGCCAGCAAGGAGGCAGGGGTGAAATCACCCCTCCACTTT.

This clonotype was picked up a small number of times. The gene calls are TRBV20-1 and TRBJ1-5; 9 nucleotides line up with TRBD1. The CDR3 runs to 15 residues. Trimming took 5 bases from V and 3 from J; bases not matched to a gene: 8. Germline CDR1 DFQATT, CDR2 SNEGSKA (reference sequence). The CDR3 coding sequence is TGCAGTGCTCATGACAGGGGGGAGGCCAATCAGCCCCAGCATTTT. Amino acid sequence: CSAHDRGEANQPQHF.

There are a few counts of this clonotype. This chain links TRBV4-2 with TRBJ2-7; D not resolved. Trimming cost V 4 bases and J 3 bases, with 19 bases left between them. Germline-derived CDR1 and CDR2 are LGHNA and YNFKEQ. The CDR3 runs to 16 residues. CDR3 DNA: TGTGCCAGCAGCCCTAGTCATGGGCTGCAGCGCTACGAGCAGTACTTC. It encodes CASSPSHGLQRYEQYF.

On this clonotype itself: A much more abundant neighbour one base away suggests this may be a read error. J is TRBJ2-5 and V is TRBV6-5; D might be TRBD1 or TRBD2, each matching 5 bases. CDR3 length: 17 amino acids. V lost 6 bases to trimming and J lost 3 bases, with 23 bases between them. Germline V gives CDR1 MNHEY, CDR2 SVGAGI. The CDR3 region is CASSYGGGPIGKETQYF. CDR3 DNA: TGTGCCAGCAGCTACGGTGGGGGACCGATAGGGAAAGAGACCCAGTACTTC.

The chain uses TRBV29-1 and TRBJ1-2, with D possibly TRBD1 on 5 matching bases. Germline CDR1 and CDR2: SQVTM and ANQGSEA. Trimming removed 3 bases from V and 5 bases from J, with 13 bases in between. This CDR3 region has 13 residues. This CDR3 reads CSVEAQGGYGYTF. The CDR3 DNA is TGCAGCGTTGAGGCCCAGGGAGGGTATGGCTACACCTTC.

This clonotype was seen more than once but under ten times. The chain uses TRBV5-1 and TRBJ2-7; TRBD2 matches 8 bases. CDR3 size: 16 residues. Germline V CDR1 and CDR2: SGHRS, YFSETQ. With 1 base clipped from V and 4 bases from J, the junction kept 10 bases outside the gene matches. CDR3 sequence reads: CASSLRSGREWYEQYF. The DNA for the CDR3 is TGCGCCAGCAGCTTGAGAAGCGGGAGAGAATGGTACGAGCAGTACTTC.

This clonotype showed up just a few times. The chain uses TRBV14 and TRBJ2-7; D possibly corresponds to TRBD1 (6 bases). Trimming took 0 bases from V and 1 from J, leaving 13 bases between them. Germline CDR1 and CDR2: SGHDN and FVKESK. The CDR3 runs to 16 residues. CDR3 nucleotide sequence: TGTGCCAGCAGCCAAGATTTTGAGACAGGTTCCTACGAGCAGTACTTC. This translates into CASSQDFETGSYEQYF. Based on the CDR3 plus reference TRBV14 and TRBJ2-7, the full variable domain is EAGVTQFPSHSVIEKGQTVTLRCDPISGHDNLYWYRRVMGKEIKFLLHFVKESKQDESGMPNNRFLAERTGGTYSTLKVQPAELEDSGVYFCASSQDFETGSYEQYFGPGTRLTVT.